Each of the 16 T cell receptor beta chains below was sequenced from the same sample in a study of control samples from healthy donors and cancer patients (dated by TCRdb to the early 2020s). Libraries were made using the immunoSEQ multiplex PCR assay. The clones in this table, taken by TCRdb from immuneACCESS, are in-frame only. Not every clone is retained; where verified, under half of the shortfall comes from an unresolved V gene, and the cause of the rest is unknown. The sample contains 150,000 to 200,000 clones, approximately 94% of them found a single time. The ten top clones hold 1.1% to 1.5% of the sample. Material for sequencing was blood. These receptors all stem from a woman aged 18 to 35 in good health.

This clone was observed once. The chain employs TRBV7-2 and TRBJ2-7; 8 bases map to TRBD2. Germline CDR1 is SGHTA and CDR2 is FQGNSA. The CDR3 totals 15 residues. J lost 5 bases, V lost 5 bases, and 11 bases had no gene match. The CDR3 nucleotides read TGTGCCAGCAGCCATAACCCAGCGGGAGAGAACGAGCAGTACTTC. Translated, it gives CASSHNPAGENEQYF.

The genes are TRBV20-1 and TRBJ2-7; perhaps TRBD1 as D (5 bases). The CDR3 is made up of 11 amino acids. CDR1 is DFQATT and CDR2 is SNEGSKA in the germline V gene (reference sequence). Trimming cost V 3 bases and J 5 bases, with 8 bases left between them. CDR3 in amino acids: CSASRVDEQYF. The CDR3 bases are TGCAGTGCTAGCAGGGTCGACGAGCAGTACTTC.

For the CDR3, the DNA is TGTGCCAGCAGGTTGGCAGGGGCCTCCTACGAGCAGTACTTC. It codes for CASRLAGASYEQYF. The chain has TRBV27 and TRBJ2-7; possible D gene TRBD1, 6 bases. Germline CDR1 MNHEY, CDR2 SMNVEV (reference sequence). Trimming left V 6 bases short and J 0 bases short, with 12 bases between. The CDR3 extends over 14 amino acids.

V and J are TRBV6-2 or TRBV6-3 and TRBJ1-6; TRBD1 is a possible D gene (5 bases). Per the germline V gene, CDR1 is MNHEY and CDR2 is SVGEGT. Trimming removed 6 bases from V and 1 base from J, with 7 bases in between. The CDR3 runs to 14 residues. CDR3 protein: CASSDSSYNSPLHF. The CDR3 DNA reads as TGTGCCAGCAGCGACAGTTCCTATAATTCACCCCTCCACTTT.

The rearrangement joins TRBV10-1 to TRBJ1-1; D gene uncertain. In germline, CDR1 is WNHNN, CDR2 SYGVQD (reference sequence). The CDR3 has 13 amino acids. Trimming left V 10 bases short and J 5 bases short, with 17 bases between. DNA of the CDR3: TGCGCCACCCTGGCTGGAGTGCGGACTGAAGCTTTCTTT. It yields the protein CATLAGVRTEAFF.

The rearrangement uses TRBV18 and TRBJ1-5; 8 bases fit TRBD1. The CDR3 is 14 residues long. V shed 2 bases, J shed 7 bases, and the junction held 4 bases outside the gene matches. The germline V gene has CDR1 KGHSH and CDR2 LQKENI. CDR3 bases: TGTGCCAGCTCACCAGACAGGGGTATACAGCCCCAGCATTTT. This gives the protein CASSPDRGIQPQHF.

The chain recombines TRBV7-2 with TRBJ1-6, with 7 positions matching TRBD1. Trimming at V came to 1 base and at J to 11 bases, leaving 2 bases not matched to a gene. Looked up from germline, CDR1 is SGHTA and CDR2 is FQGNSA. This CDR3 has 13 amino acids. CDR3 sequence reads: CASSLDRGAPLHF. The DNA of the CDR3 is TGTGCCAGCAGCTTAGACAGGGGCGCACCCCTCCACTTT.

V is TRBV7-2 and J is TRBJ2-2; D remains unclear. CDR3 length equals 11 residues. Per the germline V gene, CDR1 is SGHTA and CDR2 is FQGNSA. The V end was cut by 3 bases, the J end by 7 bases, with 3 bases between. The CDR3 region is CASSFDGELFF. DNA of the CDR3: TGTGCCAGCAGCTTCGACGGGGAGCTGTTTTTT.

The chain is built from TRBV11-2 and TRBJ2-5; TRBD2 aligns across 12 bases. The trim removed 1 base at V and 6 bases at J, leaving 9 bases unmatched. Per germline, CDR1 SGHAT and CDR2 FQNNGV. The CDR3 extends over 17 amino acids. DNA of the CDR3: TGTGCCAGCAGCTTAGTAGCTAGCGGGGGGGGAGTAAAGACCCAGTACTTC. This encodes CASSLVASGGGVKTQYF.

V is TRBV5-1 and J is TRBJ1-1; TRBD1 agrees at 9 bases. The CDR3 spans 16 residues. V dropped 1 base and J dropped 0; count of bases not matched to a gene: 4. The germline V gene has CDR1 SGHRS and CDR2 YFSETQ. In DNA, the CDR3 is TGCGCCAGCAGCTTGTGGGACAGGGATTTGAACACTGAAGCTTTCTTT. Protein sequence: CASSLWDRDLNTEAFF.

The chain employs TRBV3-1 (or the pseudogene TRBV3-2) and TRBJ2-1; possibly TRBD2 for D (6 bases). CDR1 is LGHDT and CDR2 is YNNKEL in the germline V gene (reference sequence). The ends were cut back, 7 bases at V and 6 bases at J, with 19 bases in the middle. The CDR3 has 15 amino acids. The CDR3 here is CASNLPRRDSNEQFF. The CDR3 coding sequence is TGTGCCAGCAACCTTCCCCGCCGGGACTCCAATGAGCAGTTCTTC.

This clone was picked up one time. The chain is built from TRBV11-2 and TRBJ1-1; no definite D call. This CDR3 contains 14 residues. The ends were cut back, 0 bases at V and 7 bases at J, with 12 bases in the middle. CDR1 is SGHAT and CDR2 is FQNNGV in the germline V gene. CDR3 nucleotide sequence: TGTGCCAGCAGCTTAGAAACACCCCAAGGTGAAGCTTTCTTT. Amino acids: CASSLETPQGEAFF.

V gene TRBV18 combines with J gene TRBJ2-7, with a weak D call TRBD1 (6 bases). This CDR3 comprises 13 residues. The ends were cut back, 5 bases at V and 5 bases at J, with 13 bases in the middle. CDR1 is KGHSH and CDR2 is LQKENI in the germline V gene. Here the CDR3 reads CASSVAGDHEQYF. CDR3 sequence (DNA): TGTGCCAGCTCAGTAGCAGGGGACCACGAGCAGTACTTC.

The chain employs TRBV6-5 and TRBJ2-6; no firm D call. V was trimmed by 0 bases and J by 10 bases, leaving 7 bases between them. The CDR3 spans 13 residues. CDR1 is MNHEY, CDR2 SVGAGI, per germline. The CDR3: CASSYSRRNVLTF. In DNA form, the CDR3 reads TGTGCCAGCAGTTACTCGAGGCGGAACGTCCTGACTTTC.

The chain couples TRBV28 to TRBJ2-5; D ambiguous. Germline CDR1 is MDHEN and CDR2 is SYDVKM. With 1 base removed from V and 2 bases from J, the gap between germline ends came to 11 bases. This CDR3 is 15 amino acids long. This CDR3 reads CASSLLGSGQETQYF. The CDR3 coding sequence is TGTGCCAGCAGTTTATTAGGGTCTGGTCAAGAGACCCAGTACTTC.

The V call is TRBV9, the J call TRBJ1-1; tentatively, D is TRBD1 (5 bases). The CDR3 loop spans 14 amino acids. The germline V gene encodes CDR1 SGDLS and CDR2 YYNGEE. V dropped 5 bases and J dropped 1 base, with 12 bases sitting between them. CDR3 residues: CASSRGRQNTEAFF. As DNA, the CDR3 is TGTGCCAGCAGTAGGGGACGGCAGAACACTGAAGCTTTCTTT.